Reported below is one TCR beta chain. No antigen is known for it. There are no base qualities to consult, and no much larger clone falls within one base. Library preparation was by the immunoSEQ multiplex PCR assay. The multiplex PCR relied on a mix of 60 forward primers for TCR Vbeta segments and 13 reverse primers for TCR Jbeta segments. The CDR3 region of rearranged TCR beta genes was amplified from genomic DNA with a multiplex PCR assay. Amplified TCR beta libraries were sequenced as 87-base-pair reads on the Illumina HiSeq System. The source study handled its data this way. Across the roughly 640 repertoires, a later analysis counted 60 million to 90 million unique TCR beta chains, approximately 12 million of which were shared by at least two donors. To remove PCR and sequencing errors, raw reads were error-corrected and collapsed into unique sequences using a nearest-neighbor algorithm that merged closely related sequences. Alignment of CDR3 sequences to IMGT reference sequences was used to assign V, D and J gene segments. Each retained sequence needed at least a six-nucleotide match to both a V gene segment and a J gene segment. Rearrangements were classified as productive when the CDR3 lacked stop codons and remained in frame with V and J, and all other rearrangements were classified as non-productive. Following IMGT convention, CDR3 was defined as the stretch from the second conserved V-encoded cysteine up to the conserved J-encoded phenylalanine. In an earlier analysis of around 570 of the donors, sequences lacking an unambiguous match to a single V gene segment were excluded. In an earlier analysis of about 590 of the donors, a V segment was called functional when productive rearrangements were above 56.7%, and segregating when the standard deviation between donors exceeded 5%. A statistical classification framework was built to diagnose cytomegalovirus status from the catalog of TCR beta chain sequences. In a later analysis, TCR nucleotide sequences were compared against IMGT/GENE-DB human TR gene sequences so that V and J genes could be assigned. Using the TCRdist pipeline, a later analysis assigned CDR3 sequences along with most-parsimonious VDJ recombination scenarios. A later analysis defined each TCR beta chain by its CDR3 amino acid sequence plus V-gene family, and excluded reads lacking a unique V-gene family. In a later analysis, approximately 640 highly shared, low-generation-probability nucleotide sequences were removed to address suspected cross-contamination and a sequencing artifact. In a later analysis, a clonal expansion index for each public chain was calculated from normalized within-repertoire ranks of inferred template counts. In a later analysis, generation probabilities were computed with a VDJ recombination model fitted to out-of-frame rearrangements, and the resulting probabilities were checked against IGoR. In a later analysis, TCR-TCR, TCR-HLA and TCR-CMV co-occurrence was scored with hypergeometric tests, and a repertoire-size bias correction was applied to TCR pairs. To estimate false discovery rates, a later analysis permuted the HLA or CMV assignments 20 times. A later analysis grouped co-occurring TCRs with DBSCAN, adding TCRdist sequence similarity when clustering within HLA-allele-positive subsets. For co-occurrence clustering, repertoires with fewer than 30,000 or more than 120,000 public chains were excluded, along with five repertoires with anomalous nucleotide sharing. This immuneACCESS table, as held by TCRdb, lists in-frame sequences with V and J called but not all clones. Of the missing ones, under half trace to an unresolved V gene in checked studies; the others have no known cause. V and J calls and clone size are copied from that table; D and trimming were computed from the DNA. This sample is represented by tens of thousands of clones; 80% of them were singletons. The ten largest clones capture about 1.1% of the sample.

The cohort consisted of 650 to 700 healthy bone marrow donors. Cohort members were all nominally healthy when sampled, although unrecorded immune exposures were likely present. The donor was CMV seronegative and was included in the group of about 400 seronegative cohort members. Each donor provided a peripheral blood sample, and peripheral blood mononuclear cells were used for TCR beta sequencing. Genomic DNA extraction from the blood cell samples was performed with the Qiagen DNeasy Blood Extraction Kit. The data were obtained in a study of cytomegalovirus exposure and HLA in healthy donors listed by TCRdb under 2017. In the study overall: An earlier analysis of some 550 of the donors reported more than 250 Gb of sequence data and roughly 100 million unique TCR beta sequences from 150 million to 200 million T cells. Around 320 gigabases of sequencing data and tens of millions of unique TCR sequences were included in an early release covering roughly 600 HLA-typed donors. Of the approximately 400 genotyped donors, about 80% fell in the genetic ancestry cluster associated with self-reported Caucasian donors. The study aimed to test whether cataloging public T cell receptors could reveal signatures of past pathogen exposure. The study used immunosequencing to profile the T cell repertoires of some 600 subjects and linked those repertoires to cytomegalovirus serostatus. A separate validation cohort of over 95 different subjects was used in addition to the roughly 620-subject first cohort. To predict cytomegalovirus infection status, the study combined high-throughput TCR immunosequencing, statistical association of individual TCRs with disease status, and machine learning. A later analysis re-examined previously published TCR beta repertoires from roughly 720 donors and added high-resolution HLA genotyping to investigate patterns of TCR occurrence. In the later analysis, no new phenotypic data were used to find candidate immune exposures; instead, reliance was placed on TCR beta sequences and their occurrence across donors. An earlier analysis of roughly 600 of the donors used high-throughput TCR beta sequencing to judge whether each TCR beta V gene segment behaved as functional or pseudogenic. Alongside the repertoire data, information on donor age, sex, ethnicity and CMV serostatus was compiled. Genome-wide SNP genotypes for about three fifths of the roughly 700 donors were used in a later genetic analysis, which treated that subset as a discovery cohort. All discovery cohort repertoires had been generated using a single sequencing platform. Both class I and class II loci were covered by HLA typing, at four-digit resolution. The number of typed donors differed by locus: roughly 629-640 for A, B, C, DRB1 and DQB1; approximately 520 for DQA1; 606 for DPA1; and 400 to 480 for DPB1. Four or five DR-DQ haplotypes were handled as single units for association and clustering because linkage in the cohort was strong. Among several hundred genotyped donors of the cohort, an average of approximately 240,000 unique TCR beta nucleotide sequences was sequenced per donor, of which about 18% were non-productive. The paper's findings and limits, for the study overall: The authors suggested that the approach could potentially be generalized to other disease states and immunological phenotypes. In a later genetic analysis, fewer N-insertions in productive TCRs were reported among donors in an Asian-associated ancestry cluster than the approximately 710-donor mean. In vitro tests confirmed that a few of the cytomegalovirus-associated TCR beta chains recognize cytomegalovirus antigens. V-gene and J-gene trimming of TCR beta chains was associated with a missense DCLRE1C variant in a later genetic analysis, and the association was replicated in an independent cohort. An earlier analysis of around 600 of the donors showed that most TCR beta V segments appeared in productive rearrangements either about 90% or about 30% of the time, which broadly matched IMGT annotations. A cluster of highly shared sequence variants was judged likely to represent a technical artifact of the sequencing pipeline. Some IMGT-functional V segments, including TRBV6-2 and TRBV6-3, could not be distinguished by the 87-base-pair reads and were therefore excluded. HLA typing was unavailable for some donors at each locus, so association tests used only the typed subset. Linkage disequilibrium might explain the correlated functional status among segregating V segments, but an unknown experimental factor could not be ruled out. At a false discovery rate of 0.05, a later analysis linked about 17,000 TCR beta sequences to specific HLA alleles. In a later analysis, HLA-associated TCR beta chains showed more clonal expansion and lower generation probabilities than non-associated chains that were equally common. When HLA alleles, especially DR and DQ, strongly co-occurred, TCR associations were difficult to assign to individual alleles. Presence/absence analyses assumed roughly uniform sequencing depth across donors, an assumption that may not hold. Most TCR sequences were observed very rarely across donors, whereas some public TCRs were present in many individuals. In a later analysis, several top co-occurrence clusters were reported to appear linked to parvovirus B19, influenza, CMV and Epstein-Barr virus. A total of fewer than 200 TCR beta chains were listed by the study as associated with cytomegalovirus. Because counts were too low, 15 to 20 rarely observed V segments, including chromosome 9 orphons, were excluded from the earlier analysis of 587 of the donors. CMV serostatus was the only immune exposure information available for the cohort. A later analysis found that most CMV-associated TCR beta chains appeared HLA-restricted, with HLA associations seemingly driven largely by CMV exposure. According to a later analysis, TCR association rates differed among HLA loci, with DRB1 alleles showing the most associated TCRs and HLA-C alleles showing the fewest. This cohort had only TCR beta chains sequenced, and the lack of alpha or paired-chain data limited which features could be detected. A further reported finding was that TCR beta sequences accurately predicted the HLA-A and HLA-B alleles for most subjects in the first cohort. The classifier was reported to diagnose cytomegalovirus status with high specificity and sensitivity in both the original cohort and the validation cohort.

The germline V gene (reference sequence) gives CDR1 as SGHNT and CDR2 as YYREEE. The CDR3 has 16 amino acids, counting the end cysteine and phenylalanine. This entry keeps only the CDR3 DNA: 48 bases, framed from base 1. Trimming takes 3 bases off V and 2 bases off J; junction bases not matched to a gene: 8. The origin of this receptor is a male donor in good health and CMV-seronegative. The specimen was PBMCs. The V gene is TRBV5-4 and the J gene is TRBJ1-1, with 9 bases in between that match TRBD1. This receptor has the CDR3 CASSSGQGVGNTEAFF. In nucleotides, the sequence is TGTGCCAGCAGCTCGGGACAGGGTGTGGGTAACACTGAAGCTTTCTTT.